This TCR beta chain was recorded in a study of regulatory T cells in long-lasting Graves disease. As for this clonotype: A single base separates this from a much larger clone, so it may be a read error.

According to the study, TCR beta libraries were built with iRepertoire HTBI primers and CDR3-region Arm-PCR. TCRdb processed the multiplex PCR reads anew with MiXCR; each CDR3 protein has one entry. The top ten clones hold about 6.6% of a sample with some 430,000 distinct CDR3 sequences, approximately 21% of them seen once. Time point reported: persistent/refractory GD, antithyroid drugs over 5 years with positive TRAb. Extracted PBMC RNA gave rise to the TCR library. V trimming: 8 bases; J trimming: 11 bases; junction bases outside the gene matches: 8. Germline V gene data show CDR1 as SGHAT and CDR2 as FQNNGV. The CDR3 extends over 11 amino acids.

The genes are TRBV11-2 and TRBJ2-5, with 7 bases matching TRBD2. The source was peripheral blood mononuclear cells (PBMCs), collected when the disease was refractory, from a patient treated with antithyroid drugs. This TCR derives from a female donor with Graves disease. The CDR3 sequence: CASSAGHEQYF. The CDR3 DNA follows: TGTGCCAGCTCAGCGGGGCATGAGCAGTACTTC.